This T cell receptor beta chain originates from a study of cytomegalovirus exposure and HLA in healthy donors (dated by TCRdb to about 2017). Study-wide context: According to an earlier analysis of a few hundred of the donors, roughly 180 million T cells yielded 90 million to 130 million unique TCR beta sequences and approximately 300 Gb of sequence data. An early release covering 550 to 650 HLA-typed donors comprised roughly 300 gigabases of sequencing data and roughly 86 million unique TCR sequences. The genetic ancestry cluster associated with self-reported Caucasian donors included about four fifths of the approximately 430 genotyped donors. The study aimed to test whether signatures of past pathogen exposure could be identified by cataloging public T cell receptors. The study profiled the T cell repertoires of fewer than 850 subjects by immunosequencing and related them to cytomegalovirus serostatus. Along with the approximately 670-subject first cohort, a separate validation cohort of some 130 different subjects was used. The study combined high-throughput TCR immunosequencing, statistical association of individual TCRs with disease status, and machine learning to predict cytomegalovirus infection status. A later analysis re-analyzed previously published TCR beta repertoires from 660 or so donors and added high-resolution HLA genotyping to study TCR occurrence patterns. Rather than drawing on any new phenotypic data, the later analysis identified candidate immune exposures from TCR beta sequences and the way those sequences occurred across donors. An earlier analysis of several hundred of the donors used high-throughput TCR beta sequencing to judge whether each TCR beta V gene segment behaved as functional or pseudogenic. Alongside the repertoire data, information on donor age, sex, ethnicity and CMV serostatus was compiled. A later genetic analysis took genome-wide SNP genotypes for about three fifths of the roughly 700 donors and used that subset as a discovery cohort. Every repertoire in the discovery cohort had been generated on one and the same sequencing platform. Class I and class II HLA loci were covered by the typing at four-digit resolution. Typing coverage varied by locus: 629-630 donors for A, B, C, DRB1 and DQB1; roughly 560 for DQA1; nearly 610 for DPA1; approximately 450 for DPB1. About five DR-DQ haplotypes were treated as single units for association and clustering because of strong linkage in the cohort. On average, roughly 250,000 unique TCR beta nucleotide sequences were sequenced per donor among some 420 genotyped donors of the cohort, with roughly 19% of those sequences being non-productive. Here is what the overall study found, with its caveats: An association between a missense DCLRE1C variant and V-gene and J-gene trimming of TCR beta chains was found in a later genetic analysis and replicated in an independent cohort. Because counts were too low, about 15 rarely observed V segments, including chromosome 9 orphons, were left out of the earlier analysis of over 550 of the donors. A later analysis reported that several top co-occurrence clusters appeared linked to parvovirus B19, influenza, CMV and Epstein-Barr virus. Most TCR sequences were observed very rarely across donors, whereas some public TCRs were present in many individuals. A further reported finding was that TCR beta sequences accurately predicted the HLA-A and HLA-B alleles for most subjects in the first cohort. Linkage disequilibrium might explain the correlated functional status among segregating V segments, but an unknown experimental factor could not be excluded. The only immune exposure information available for the cohort was CMV serostatus. Because some donors lacked HLA typing at each locus, the association tests relied only on the typed subset. It was suggested by the authors that the approach could potentially be generalized to other disease states and immunological phenotypes. In a later genetic analysis, fewer N-insertions in productive TCRs were reported among donors in an Asian-associated ancestry cluster than the approximately 670-donor mean. Only TCR beta chains were sequenced in this cohort, and the absence of alpha or paired-chain data limited detectable features. A total of around 150 TCR beta chains were listed by the study as associated with cytomegalovirus. Specific HLA alleles were associated with 15,000 to 20,000 TCR beta sequences at a false discovery rate of 0.05 in a later analysis. Three of the identified cytomegalovirus-associated TCR beta chains were confirmed in vitro to be specific for cytomegalovirus antigens. A later analysis found that HLA-associated TCR beta chains were more clonally expanded and had lower generation probabilities than equally common non-associated chains. Because the 87-base-pair reads could not distinguish some IMGT-functional V segments, including TRBV6-2 and TRBV6-3, those segments were excluded. Presence/absence analyses assumed roughly uniform sequencing depth across donors, an assumption that may not hold. The classifier was reported to diagnose cytomegalovirus status with high specificity and sensitivity in both the original and validation cohorts. A cluster of highly shared sequence variants was judged likely to be a technical artifact of the sequencing pipeline. According to a later analysis, most CMV-associated TCR beta chains appeared to be HLA-restricted, and the HLA associations seemed to be driven largely by CMV exposure. Assigning TCR associations to individual alleles was difficult when HLA alleles, especially DR and DQ, strongly co-occurred. Broadly in line with IMGT annotations, most TCR beta V segments showed up in productive rearrangements about 87% or about 30% of the time in an earlier analysis of approximately 640 of the donors. A later analysis found that TCR association rates varied across HLA loci, with DRB1 alleles showing the most associated TCRs and HLA-C alleles the fewest.

The cohort consisted of some 670 healthy bone marrow donors. All cohort members were sampled while nominally healthy, although unrecorded immune exposures were likely present. The donor was CMV seropositive and belonged to the group of 250 to 350 seropositive cohort members. Every donor gave a peripheral blood sample, and the peripheral blood mononuclear cells from that sample were used for TCR beta sequencing. The Qiagen DNeasy Blood Extraction Kit was used to extract genomic DNA from the blood cell samples. CDR1 and CDR2, looked up from the germline V gene, are SQVTM and ANQGSEA. There are 12 amino acids in the CDR3, from cysteine to phenylalanine inclusive. Of the read, only the CDR3 DNA is kept; its 36 bases are in frame from base 1. Relative to germline, V is 7 bases shorter and J is 1 base shorter, with 10 bases between their ends. The library was produced with the immunoSEQ multiplex PCR assay. The multiplex PCR relied on a mix of 60 forward primers for TCR Vbeta segments and 13 reverse primers for TCR Jbeta segments. The CDR3 region of rearranged TCR beta genes was amplified from genomic DNA by a multiplex PCR assay. Amplified TCR beta libraries were sequenced as 87-base-pair reads on the Illumina HiSeq System. The authors' pipeline ran thus. Across the 700 or so repertoires, a later analysis counted tens of millions of unique TCR beta chains, 9.5 million to 13 million of which were shared by at least two donors. A nearest-neighbor algorithm error-corrected the raw reads and collapsed the reads into unique sequences, merging closely related sequences to remove PCR and sequencing errors. CDR3 sequences were aligned to IMGT reference sequences to assign V, D and J gene segments. For a sequence to be retained, a match of at least six nucleotides to both a V gene segment and a J gene segment was required. Rearrangements were classified as productive when the CDR3 lacked stop codons and remained in frame with V and J, and all other rearrangements were classified as non-productive. Following IMGT convention, CDR3 was defined as the stretch from the second conserved V-encoded cysteine up to the conserved J-encoded phenylalanine. Sequences without an unambiguous match to a single V gene segment were excluded from the earlier analysis of 450 to 750 of the donors. An earlier analysis of 550 to 650 of the donors classified V segments as functional when productive rearrangements were above 56.7% and as segregating when the standard deviation between donors was above 5%. A statistical classification framework was developed to diagnose cytomegalovirus status using the catalog of TCR beta chain sequences. In a later analysis, V and J genes were assigned by comparing TCR nucleotide sequences against IMGT/GENE-DB human TR gene sequences. Using the TCRdist pipeline, a later analysis assigned CDR3 sequences along with most-parsimonious VDJ recombination scenarios. In a later analysis, each TCR beta chain was defined by its CDR3 amino acid sequence together with its V-gene family, and reads without a unique V-gene family were excluded. To address suspected cross-contamination and a sequencing artifact, a later analysis removed 450 to 700 highly shared, low-generation-probability nucleotide sequences. In a later analysis, a clonal expansion index for each public chain was calculated from normalized within-repertoire ranks of inferred template counts. In a later analysis, generation probabilities were computed using a VDJ recombination model fitted to out-of-frame rearrangements, and the results were checked against IGoR. A later analysis scored TCR-TCR, TCR-HLA and TCR-CMV co-occurrence with hypergeometric tests, applying a repertoire-size bias correction to TCR pairs. False discovery rates were estimated in a later analysis by permuting HLA or CMV assignments 20 times. A later analysis grouped co-occurring TCRs with DBSCAN, adding TCRdist sequence similarity when clustering within HLA-allele-positive subsets. Repertoires with fewer than 30,000 or more than 120,000 public chains were left out of co-occurrence clustering, as were five repertoires with anomalous nucleotide sharing. As stored in TCRdb, this immuneACCESS dataset retains in-frame rearrangements with V and J assigned. A fraction of the clones does not appear; measured against another copy, unresolved V genes explain less than half of the discrepancy, and the remainder lacks a known reason. V and J calls and clone size are those listed in that table; D and trimming were worked out from the DNA. The sample includes under 200,000 clones, with 75% to 90% observed a single time. Jointly, the top ten make up roughly 6.3% of the sample.

This clone showed up just once. Its cognate antigen has yet to be identified. No quality values exist for individual bases; no much larger clone is one base distant. The rearranged chain carries TRBV29-1 and TRBJ1-1, with no confident D gene call. The sequencing sample was made of PBMCs. This clonotype was obtained from a male donor in good health and CMV-seropositive. Read as DNA, the sequence is TGCAGCGCTCAAGAACAGAACACTGAAGCTTTCTTT. This sequence encodes CSAQEQNTEAFF.